This T cell receptor (beta chain) derives from a study of T cell changes during pregnancy in multiple sclerosis. The germline CDR1 and CDR2 sequences are SGHTA and FQGTGA. The germline V and J ends were trimmed by 1 base and 1 base, with 10 bases remaining between them. This CDR3 is built from 15 residues. Libraries were prepared by immunoSEQ multiplex PCR; TCRdb keeps only in-frame clonotypes and omits some of them. The table has approximately 53,000 clones, about nine tenths seen once. The sequencing used CD4+ T cells from peripheral blood mononuclear cells, collected in the second trimester of pregnancy. The TCR comes from a female donor with multiple sclerosis, enrolled in a pregnancy study. The chain joins TRBV7-3 to TRBJ2-5, with D possibly matching TRBD1 (5 bases). The CDR3 loop reads CASSLNAGPQETQYF. The CDR3 DNA sequence: TGTGCCAGCAGCTTAAACGCAGGGCCCCAAGAGACCCAGTACTTC.